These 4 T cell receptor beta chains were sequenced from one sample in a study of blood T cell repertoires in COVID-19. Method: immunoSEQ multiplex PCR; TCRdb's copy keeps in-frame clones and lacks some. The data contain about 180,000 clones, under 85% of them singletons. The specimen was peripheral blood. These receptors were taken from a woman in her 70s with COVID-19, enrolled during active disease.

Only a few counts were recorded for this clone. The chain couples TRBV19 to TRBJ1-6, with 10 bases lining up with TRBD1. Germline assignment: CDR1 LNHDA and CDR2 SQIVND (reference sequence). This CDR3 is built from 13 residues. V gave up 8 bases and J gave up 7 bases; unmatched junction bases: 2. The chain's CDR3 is CASGTGENSPLHF. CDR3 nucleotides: TGTGCCAGTGGGACAGGGGAAAATTCACCCCTCCACTTT.

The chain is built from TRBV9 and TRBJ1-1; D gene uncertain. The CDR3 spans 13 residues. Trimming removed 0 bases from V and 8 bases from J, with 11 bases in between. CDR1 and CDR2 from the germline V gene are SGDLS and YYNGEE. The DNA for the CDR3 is TGTGCCAGCAGCGTAGCTCCAGCGGGGGAAGCTTTCTTT. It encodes CASSVAPAGEAFF.

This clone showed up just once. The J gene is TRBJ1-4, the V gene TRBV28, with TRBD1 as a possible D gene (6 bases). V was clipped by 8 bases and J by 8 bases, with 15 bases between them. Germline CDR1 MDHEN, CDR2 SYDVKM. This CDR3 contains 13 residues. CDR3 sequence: CASLQGGKEKLFF. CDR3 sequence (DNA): TGTGCCAGCCTACAGGGAGGGAAGGAAAAACTGTTTTTT.

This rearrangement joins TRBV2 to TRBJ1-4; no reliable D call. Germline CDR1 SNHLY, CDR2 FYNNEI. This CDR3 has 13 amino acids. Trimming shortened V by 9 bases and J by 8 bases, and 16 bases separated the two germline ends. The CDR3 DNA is TGTGCCAGAAAAGCGCTCCTTTTCGAAAAACTGTTTTTT. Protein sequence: CARKALLFEKLFF.